The 10 T cell receptor beta chains reported below all come from one sample, sequenced in a study of blood T cell repertoires in COVID-19. Libraries were prepared by immunoSEQ multiplex PCR; TCRdb keeps only in-frame clonotypes and omits some of them. The sample contains roughly 100,000 clones, about four fifths of which appear only once. Sequencing used peripheral blood. These receptors came from a man in his sixties with acute or convalescent COVID-19.

V gene TRBV15 combines with J gene TRBJ2-3, with D possibly TRBD2 on 6 matching bases. This CDR3 spans 17 amino acids. The germline gives CDR1 LNHNV, CDR2 YYDKDF (reference sequence). V shed 0 bases and J shed 6 bases, with 19 bases lying between them. The chain's CDR3 is CATSRDILAPTADTQYF. CDR3 in DNA: TGTGCCACCAGCAGAGATATCCTAGCGCCGACTGCGGATACGCAGTATTTT.

The J gene is TRBJ1-4, the V gene TRBV14; 10 positions agree with TRBD1. Germline assignment: CDR1 SGHDN and CDR2 FVKESK. V dropped 4 bases and J dropped 5; count of bases not matched to a gene: 4. The CDR3 is 15 residues long. In DNA form, the CDR3 reads TGTGCCAGCAGCCCGTGGGGACAGGGGAATGAAAAACTGTTTTTT. It translates to CASSPWGQGNEKLFF.

The chain combines TRBV12-3 or TRBV12-4 with TRBJ1-4; D ambiguous. This CDR3 has 13 residues. The V gene lost 8 bases and the J gene lost 8 bases, with 15 bases spanning the gap. The CDR3 DNA reads TGTGCCAGCGTAAAGAACATTCACGAAAAACTGTTTTTT. The encoded protein is CASVKNIHEKLFF.

The chain carries TRBV28 and TRBJ1-2, with TRBD1 identical over 10 bases. Trimming cost V 6 bases and J 5 bases; bases outside gene matches: 9. The length of the CDR3 is 15 residues. In germline, CDR1 is MDHEN, CDR2 SYDVKM. For the CDR3, the DNA is TGTGCCAGCAGAGGATCCGGGACAGGGGAATATGGCTACACCTTC. This sequence encodes CASRGSGTGEYGYTF.

V is TRBV19 and J is TRBJ2-6; perhaps TRBD1 as D (5 bases). Germline CDR1 is LNHDA and CDR2 is SQIVND (reference sequence). The CDR3 runs to 15 residues. V was cut by 4 bases and J by 3 bases, with 10 bases left in between. The CDR3 DNA reads as TGTGCCAGTAGTACGCAGGGTATTGGGGCCAACGTCCTGACTTTC. Encoded protein: CASSTQGIGANVLTF.

This clone was recorded once. This chain uses TRBV5-4 with TRBJ1-2; D ambiguous. From germline, CDR1 is SGHNT and CDR2 YYREEE (reference sequence). Trimming stripped 1 base from V and 4 bases from J, with 8 bases between. This CDR3 has 13 amino acids. The CDR3 region has the DNA TGTGCCAGCAGCTTGAGTCGGGGCTATGGCTACACCTTC. Its translation is CASSLSRGYGYTF. Full variable domain (rest looked up from reference TRBV5-4 and TRBJ1-2): ETGVTQSPTHLIKTRGQQVTLRCSSQSGHNTVSWYQQALGQGPQFIFQYYREEENGRGNFPPRFSGLQFPNYSSELNVNALELDDSALYLCASSLSRGYGYTFGSGTRLTVV.

This clone was detected only once. The gene calls are TRBV18 and TRBJ1-1; TRBD1 is a possible D gene (5 bases). V lost 0 bases and J 4 bases, leaving 12 bases between the germline ends. Germline CDR1 KGHSH, CDR2 LQKENI. The CDR3 sequence is 15 residues long. CDR3 coding DNA: TGTGCCAGCTCACCACCGTCAGGGCTGGGCACTGAAGCTTTCTTT. This translates into CASSPPSGLGTEAFF.

This chain uses TRBV7-2 with TRBJ1-1, with D uncertain. V lost 2 bases and J lost 10, with 11 bases in between. In germline, CDR1 is SGHTA, CDR2 FQGNSA. The CDR3 runs 12 residues. The CDR3 nucleotides are TGTGCCAGCAGCTTATGGCCCCTCTTAGCTTTCTTT. This encodes CASSLWPLLAFF.

The chain uses TRBV28 and TRBJ2-5, with D tentatively TRBD2 (6 bases). This CDR3 is built from 13 residues. Trimming took 8 bases from V and 5 from J, leaving 15 bases between them. Germline CDR1 and CDR2: MDHEN and SYDVKM. The CDR3 reads CASLDPAGETQYF. Here the CDR3 DNA reads TGTGCCAGCCTGGACCCCGCGGGGGAGACCCAGTACTTC. Based on the CDR3 plus reference TRBV28 and TRBJ2-5, the full variable domain is DVKVTQSSRYLVKRTGEKVFLECVQDMDHENMFWYRQDPGLGLRLIYFSYDVKMKEKGDIPEGYSVSREKKERFSLILESASTNQTSMYLCASLDPAGETQYFGPGTRLLVL.

The V and J genes are TRBV5-6 and TRBJ1-3, with 8 bases aligning to TRBD1. The CDR3 is made up of 16 amino acids. CDR1 is SGHDT, CDR2 YYEEEE, per germline. The V gene end was trimmed by 4 bases and the J gene end by 3 bases; junction bases not matched to a gene: 9. The CDR3: CASSQGQGGRGNTIYF. In DNA, the CDR3 is TGTGCCAGCAGCCAAGGACAGGGTGGTCGTGGAAACACCATATATTTT.